A selection of T cell receptor beta chains follows, all from one sample in a study of CD8+CD57+ T cells in acquired aplastic anemia. Via MiXCR, TCRdb re-called the reads, giving one row per CDR3 protein. The table records about 180,000 distinct CDR3 sequences, roughly 60% of them present only once. The sample taken for sequencing was sorted CD4+, CD8+, or CD8+CD57+ T cells (not recorded which) from PBMCs. These receptors originate from a human donor with aplastic anemia. The CDR3 runs from the conserved cysteine through the conserved F or W. A D gene is named only where the DNA matches it firmly. Size is stated for part of the rows, as once, few or many counts, or as a class when the clone is expanded.

CDR3 protein	CDR3 DNA	J gene	V gene	clone size	D gene
CSVGEDYGYTF	TGCAGCGTTGGGGAGGACTATGGCTACACCTTC	TRBJ1-2	TRBV29-1	-	-
CASSLGQGANYEQYF	TGTGCCAGCAGCTTAGGACAGGGGGCAAACTACGAGCAGTACTTC	TRBJ2-7	TRBV7-6	many	TRBD1
CASSSGGYNEQFF	TGTGCCAGTAGTAGCGGGGGATACAATGAGCAGTTCTTC	TRBJ2-1	TRBV19	few	TRBD2
CASSVAQGYEQYF	TGTGCCAGCAGCGTGGCACAGGGTTACGAGCAGTACTTC	TRBJ2-7	TRBV9	-	-
CASDSGTGELFF	TGTGCCTCGGACAGTGGGACCGGGGAGCTGTTTTTT	TRBJ2-2	TRBV30	few	-
CASSRLISTEAFF	TGTGCCAGCAGTCGGTTGATCAGCACTGAAGCTTTCTTT	TRBJ1-1	TRBV7-2	-	-
CASSEVWHPRGYTDTQYF	TGTGCCAGCAGTGAAGTATGGCACCCTAGGGGGTACACAGATACGCAGTATTTT	TRBJ2-3	TRBV6-1	-	-
CASSFAGGLTEAFF	TGTGCCAGCAGTTTCGCAGGGGGCCTCACTGAAGCTTTCTTT	TRBJ1-1	TRBV27	few	TRBD1
CASGLGGGGGHEQYF	TGTGCCAGCGGCTTAGGTGGAGGTGGCGGCCACGAGCAGTACTTC	TRBJ2-7	TRBV7-6	-	-
CASSLGGTDTQYF	TGTGCCAGCAGTTTAGGTGGCACAGATACGCAGTATTTT	TRBJ2-3	TRBV27	few	-
CASSPPPAGGGNEQFF	TGCGCCAGCAGCCCACCCCCGGCGGGGGGAGGAAATGAGCAGTTCTTC	TRBJ2-1	TRBV5-1	many	TRBD2
CASSQSRWGAGSPLHF	TGTGCCAGCAGCCAATCCCGGTGGGGGGCAGGTTCACCCCTCCACTTT	TRBJ1-6	TRBV4-2	many	-
CASRDLGAGGRTGELFF	TGCGCCAGCAGGGACCTAGGCGCGGGGGGGAGAACCGGGGAGCTGTTTTTT	TRBJ2-2	TRBV10-2	many	TRBD2
CASSLLGASSTDTQYF	TGTGCCAGCAGTTTATTGGGCGCGTCGAGCACAGATACGCAGTATTTT	TRBJ2-3	TRBV12-3/TRBV12-4	many	-
CASSALHSGANVLTF	TGTGCCAGTAGTGCTCTGCACTCTGGGGCCAACGTCCTGACTTTC	TRBJ2-6	TRBV19	-	-
CASSGGAGQPQYF	TGTGCCAGCAGTGGGGGGGCTGGACAGCCCCAGTACTTC	TRBJ2-5	TRBV7-9	once	-
CSVEDRSYRSYNEQFF	TGCAGCGTAGAGGACAGGTCTTATCGCTCCTACAATGAGCAGTTCTTC	TRBJ2-1	TRBV29-1	many	TRBD1
CASSSYNTLARYTF	TGTGCCAGCAGTTCTTACAACACCCTAGCCCGCTACACCTTC	TRBJ1-2	TRBV27	-	-
CATNMRATNEKLFF	TGTGCCACCAATATGAGGGCAACTAATGAAAAACTGTTTTTT	TRBJ1-4	TRBV15	-	-
CASSSSSYNEQFF	TGTGCCAGCAGCTCTAGCTCCTACAATGAGCAGTTCTTC	TRBJ2-1	TRBV7-9	many	-
CASSQDPGQGIYEQYF	TGTGCCAGCAGCCAAGACCCGGGACAGGGTATCTACGAGCAGTACTTC	TRBJ2-7	TRBV14	-	TRBD1
CATSDFRYGYTF	TGTGCCACCAGTGATTTTAGGTATGGCTACACCTTC	TRBJ1-2	TRBV24-1	-	-
CASSLGLAGAKDEQFF	TGTGCCAGCAGCTTAGGGCTAGCGGGGGCGAAAGATGAGCAGTTCTTC	TRBJ2-1	TRBV7-6	-	TRBD2
CSARDSYTGELFF	TGCAGTGCTAGAGATTCATACACCGGGGAGCTGTTTTTT	TRBJ2-2	TRBV20-1	many	-
CASSYRGVAGTQYF	TGTGCCAGCAGTTACCGAGGGGTCGCAGGTACGCAGTATTTT	TRBJ2-3	TRBV6-2/TRBV6-3	few	-
CSAREAFMNTEAFF	TGCAGTGCTAGAGAGGCTTTTATGAACACTGAAGCTTTCTTT	TRBJ1-1	TRBV20-1	-	-
CASSVQGATEAFF	TGTGCCAGCAGTGTCCAGGGAGCCACTGAAGCTTTCTTT	TRBJ1-1	TRBV4-2	few	-